The 29 T cell receptor beta chains in this list originate from one sample, sequenced in a study of blood T cell repertoires in COVID-19. The protocol was immunoSEQ multiplex PCR, while the TCRdb copy is restricted to in-frame clones and leaves out a portion. The sample includes some 35,000 clones, roughly three quarters of them seen just once. Sequenced: peripheral blood. The receptors here all came from a man at least 80 years old with acute or convalescent COVID-19.

The CDR3 bases are TGTGCCAGCAGTTTGATTGGTTACTATATGGGTGGCTACACCTTC. Its translation: CASSLIGYYMGGYTF. The genes are TRBV28 and TRBJ1-2, with no clear D. This CDR3 is 15 amino acids long. V lost 3 bases to trimming and J lost 7 bases, with 18 bases between them. CDR1 MDHEN and CDR2 SYDVKM come from the germline V gene.

The chain has TRBV15 and TRBJ2-2; 8 bases match TRBD1. The V gene's germline CDR1 is LNHNV and CDR2 YYDKDF (reference sequence). Unmatched junction bases numbered 8, after V lost 5 bases and J lost 9 bases. The CDR3 extends over 14 amino acids. The CDR3 region has the DNA TGTGCCACCAGCTCCCAACGACAGGGGAGGGAGCTGTTTTTT. Translated: CATSSQRQGRELFF.

The chain is built from TRBV4-2 and TRBJ2-2; 12 bases align to TRBD2. J lost 7 bases, V lost 0 bases, and 9 bases had no gene match. The CDR3 has 18 residues. Germline V gives CDR1 LGHNA, CDR2 YNFKEQ. CDR3 residues: CASSQDVRPSGRDGELFF. The CDR3, as DNA: TGTGCCAGCAGCCAAGATGTTCGGCCTAGCGGGAGGGACGGGGAGCTGTTTTTT.

The V call is TRBV11-2, the J call TRBJ1-3; 7 bases are a match to TRBD1. The trim removed 4 bases at V and 0 bases at J, leaving 9 bases unmatched. The CDR3 covers 17 residues. Germline values: CDR1 SGHAT, CDR2 FQNNGV. The CDR3 loop reads CASSSRQGFFSGNTIYF. DNA for the CDR3: TGTGCCAGCAGCTCCCGACAGGGATTCTTCTCTGGAAACACCATATATTTT.

The V call is TRBV18, the J call TRBJ2-7; TRBD1 might be the D (5 bases). Germline V lookup: CDR1 KGHSH, CDR2 LQKENI. This CDR3 spans 13 amino acids. Trimming removed 2 bases from V and 5 bases from J, with 10 bases in between. CDR3 sequence: CASSPGQVNEQYF. DNA of the CDR3: TGTGCCAGCTCACCAGGACAAGTCAACGAGCAGTACTTC.

This clone was counted a single time. The chain recombines TRBV4-3 with TRBJ1-3; no clear D. This CDR3 spans 14 amino acids. Trimming cost V 2 bases and J 4 bases, with 9 bases left between them. Per germline, CDR1 LGHNA and CDR2 YSLEER. CDR3: CASSQNERGNTIYF. For the CDR3, the DNA is TGCGCCAGCAGCCAAAACGAGAGAGGAAACACCATATATTTT.

V gene TRBV3-1 (or the pseudogene TRBV3-2) combines with J gene TRBJ2-5; TRBD1 aligns across 8 bases. The CDR3 length is 14 residues. The V gene's germline CDR1 is LGHDT and CDR2 YNNKEL (reference sequence). J gave up 6 bases and V 3 bases, and 6 bases lay outside the gene matches. The CDR3 DNA follows: TGTGCCAGCAGCCACTTGGACAGGGTAAAGACCCAGTACTTC. Amino acids: CASSHLDRVKTQYF.

The V gene is TRBV5-6, the J gene TRBJ2-4; maybe TRBD2 (6 bases). This CDR3 spans 16 amino acids. The germline V gene encodes CDR1 SGHDT and CDR2 YYEEEE. V was cut by 4 bases and J by 6 bases, with 20 bases left in between. CDR3 residues: CASSAATGTLTNIQYF. CDR3 coding DNA: TGTGCCAGCAGCGCAGCTACCGGGACTCTAACAAACATTCAGTACTTC.

This clone showed up just a few times. The chain combines TRBV3-1 (or the pseudogene TRBV3-2) with TRBJ2-4; the match to TRBD2 covers 9 bases. J lost 7 bases, V lost 1 base, and 5 bases had no gene match. Looked up from germline, CDR1 is LGHDT and CDR2 is YNNKEL (reference sequence). This CDR3 is 15 amino acids long. CDR3 nucleotides: TGTGCCAGCAGCCAAGGGCGCGGGGGGGGGAACATTCAGTACTTC. This gives the protein CASSQGRGGGNIQYF.

The V gene is TRBV7-3, the J gene TRBJ2-1; maybe TRBD1 (5 bases). Between the trimmed V and J ends, which lost 5 bases and 6 bases, there was a span of 20 bases. The CDR3 loop spans 16 amino acids. The germline V gene has CDR1 SGHTA and CDR2 FQGTGA. As DNA, the CDR3 is TGTGCCAGCAGCCCCTCAAGGGGTCTCGCCGGCAATGAGCAGTTCTTC. Amino acids: CASSPSRGLAGNEQFF.

This clone occurred a few times. This chain joins TRBV5-1 and TRBJ2-3; TRBD2 might be the D (6 bases). Looked up from germline, CDR1 is SGHRS and CDR2 is YFSETQ. The CDR3 consists of 15 residues. The ends were cut back, 4 bases at V and 0 bases at J, with 12 bases in the middle. The DNA for the CDR3 is TGCGCCAGCAGCCGCCGGAGGGCTAGCACAGATACGCAGTATTTT. Translation: CASSRRRASTDTQYF.

The rearrangement uses TRBV2 and TRBJ1-2; perhaps TRBD1 as D (5 bases). V was cut by 4 bases and J by 7 bases, with 13 bases left in between. The germline CDR1 and CDR2 sequences are SNHLY and FYNNEI. The CDR3 is 13 amino acids. The CDR3 spells CASSVSGPRGYTF. The CDR3 DNA follows: TGTGCCAGCAGTGTTTCAGGGCCTCGTGGCTACACCTTC. Filled out from reference TRBV2 and TRBJ1-2, the complete variable domain reads EPEVTQTPSHQVTQMGQEVILRCVPISNHLYFYWYRQILGQKVEFLVSFYNNEISEKSEIFDDQFSVERPDGSNFTLKIRSTKLEDSAMYFCASSVSGPRGYTFGSGTRLTVV.

The chain has TRBV27 and TRBJ1-5, with TRBD1 matching over 8 bases. The CDR3 runs to 11 residues. The V and J ends lost 9 bases and 7 bases, in that order; junction bases with no gene match: 2. The germline CDR1 and CDR2 sequences are MNHEY and SMNVEV (reference sequence). DNA for the CDR3: TGTGCCAGGGACAGGGACCAGCCCCAGCATTTT. Its protein product is CARDRDQPQHF.

The genes are TRBV2 and TRBJ2-5; 8 positions match TRBD1. CDR1 and CDR2 from the germline V gene are SNHLY and FYNNEI. V lost 5 bases to trimming and J lost 5 bases; unmatched junction nucleotides: 7. CDR3 size: 14 residues. This CDR3 is CASSQQGAGETQYF. The CDR3 bases are TGTGCCAGCAGTCAGCAGGGGGCTGGGGAGACCCAGTACTTC.

The V and J genes are TRBV28 and TRBJ2-3; 8 bases are a match to TRBD1. V shed 5 bases, J shed 2 bases, and the junction held 9 bases outside the gene matches. The CDR3 length is 16 residues. In germline, CDR1 is MDHEN, CDR2 SYDVKM. Here the CDR3 reads CASSSPGQAYTDTQYF. CDR3 nucleotide sequence: TGTGCCAGCAGTAGTCCGGGACAGGCTTACACAGATACGCAGTATTTT.

The chain links TRBV28 to TRBJ2-3; a possible D gene is TRBD1 (6 bases). This CDR3 is built from 15 residues. Germline V gene sequence: CDR1 MDHEN, CDR2 SYDVKM. V gave up 3 bases and J gave up 3 bases, with 13 bases separating them. CDR3 coding DNA: TGTGCCAGCAGTTTGCTCGCCAGGGGAACAGATACGCAGTATTTT. Its translation is CASSLLARGTDTQYF.

This clone has ten or more counts. The chain is built from TRBV4-3 and TRBJ2-3; D possibly corresponds to TRBD2 (5 bases). Germline V CDR1 and CDR2: LGHNA, YSLEER. Trimming removed 0 bases at V and 0 bases at J, with 16 bases between. CDR3 length: 18 amino acids. The CDR3 sequence is CASSQDRFVASSTDTQYF. Here the CDR3 DNA reads TGCGCCAGCAGCCAAGATCGGTTCGTAGCGTCTAGCACAGATACGCAGTATTTT.

This chain joins TRBV2 and TRBJ2-2; perhaps TRBD2 as D (5 bases). This CDR3 is 12 amino acids long. Germline CDR1 is SNHLY and CDR2 is FYNNEI. V was clipped by 6 bases and J by 3 bases, with 5 bases between them. The DNA for the CDR3 is TGTGCCAGCAGCGGGGACACCGGGGAGCTGTTTTTT. Encoded protein: CASSGDTGELFF. The whole variable domain, remainder taken from reference TRBV2 and TRBJ2-2, is EPEVTQTPSHQVTQMGQEVILRCVPISNHLYFYWYRQILGQKVEFLVSFYNNEISEKSEIFDDQFSVERPDGSNFTLKIRSTKLEDSAMYFCASSGDTGELFFGEGSRLTVL.

The rearrangement links TRBV11-3 to TRBJ2-7; perhaps TRBD1 as D (5 bases). The CDR3 extends over 13 amino acids. In germline, CDR1 is SGHNT, CDR2 YENEEA. V was pared by 1 base and J by 5 bases, with 9 bases between. The chain's CDR3 is CASSLGVGHEQYF. Written as DNA, the CDR3 is TGTGCCAGCAGCTTAGGAGTGGGGCACGAGCAGTACTTC.

The chain couples TRBV18 to TRBJ2-3, with TRBD2 as a possible D gene (5 bases). Trimming left V 1 base short and J 2 bases short, with 22 bases between. CDR1 and CDR2 (germline): KGHSH, LQKENI. CDR3 length: 19 amino acids. CDR3 sequence: CASSPLAENRRVNTDTQYF. The CDR3 DNA follows: TGTGCCAGCTCACCACTGGCGGAAAACCGGCGGGTAAACACAGATACGCAGTATTTT.

This chain connects TRBV11-3 to TRBJ2-5; weak D call: TRBD1 (5 bases). In germline, CDR1 is SGHNT, CDR2 YENEEA. The V gene lost 2 bases and the J gene lost 1 base, with 5 bases spanning the gap. CDR3 size: 13 residues. The CDR3 loop reads CASSLRGQETQYF. The CDR3, as DNA: TGTGCCAGCAGCTTAAGGGGCCAAGAGACCCAGTACTTC.

The chain couples TRBV18 to TRBJ1-5; D gene unclear. The CDR3 covers 12 residues. Germline assignment: CDR1 KGHSH and CDR2 LQKENI. Trimming removed 2 bases from V and 4 bases from J, with 3 bases in between. CDR3 region: CASSPENQPQHF. In DNA form, the CDR3 reads TGTGCCAGCTCACCAGAGAATCAGCCCCAGCATTTT.

The genes are TRBV6-4 and TRBJ1-4; D is perhaps TRBD1 (5 bases). This CDR3 is 12 amino acids long. V dropped 6 bases and J dropped 12 bases, with 14 bases sitting between them. Germline loops: CDR1 MRHNA, CDR2 SNTAGT. CDR3 in DNA: TGTGCCAGCAGCCGTACAGGCCCGGAACTGTTTTTT. This translates into CASSRTGPELFF.

This chain connects TRBV2 to TRBJ2-3; 7 bases are shared with TRBD2. CDR1 SNHLY and CDR2 FYNNEI come from the germline V gene. The CDR3 is 15 residues long. Unmatched junction bases numbered 8, after V lost 8 bases and J lost 0 bases. The CDR3: CASGGDSVSTDTQYF. DNA for the CDR3: TGTGCCAGCGGGGGGGATTCGGTCAGCACAGATACGCAGTATTTT.

The chain links TRBV19 to TRBJ1-5; 8 bases are a match to TRBD1. The V gene's germline CDR1 is LNHDA and CDR2 SQIVND (reference sequence). The CDR3 loop spans 16 amino acids. The trim removed 5 bases at V and 4 bases at J, leaving 10 bases unmatched. The CDR3 DNA sequence: TGTGCCAGTAGTGGTCAGGGGGCAGTTTTAAATCAGCCCCAGCATTTT. It specifies CASSGQGAVLNQPQHF.

V gene TRBV10-3 combines with J gene TRBJ2-7, with 10 positions matching TRBD1. This CDR3 region has 14 residues. Germline CDR1 reads ENHRY; CDR2 reads SYGVKD. The ends lost 4 bases at V and 3 bases at J; junction bases unmatched: 3. As DNA, the CDR3 is TGTGCCATCAGTGCCGGGACAGGGGTCTACGAGCAGTACTTC. Translation gives CAISAGTGVYEQYF.

The chain links TRBV5-1 to TRBJ1-6; no firm D call. This CDR3 has 14 residues. CDR1 SGHRS and CDR2 YFSETQ come from the germline V gene. Trimming removed 0 bases at V and 8 bases at J, with 9 bases between. The CDR3 DNA reads TGCGCCAGCAGCTTGGCCAGGTTCGATTCACCCCTCCACTTT. It encodes CASSLARFDSPLHF.

This clone turned up a few times. V is TRBV5-1 and J is TRBJ1-1; no reliable D call. V lost 7 bases, J lost 8 bases, and 18 bases lay in between. The CDR3 extends over 13 amino acids. Germline V gene sequence: CDR1 SGHRS, CDR2 YFSETQ. CDR3 bases: TGCGCCAGCGACGTGGCGGGAGAGGGCGAAGCTTTCTTT. Its translation: CASDVAGEGEAFF.

The V and J genes are TRBV19 and TRBJ2-7, with D tentatively TRBD2 (6 bases). The CDR3 is made up of 14 amino acids. Trimming stripped 5 bases from V and 8 bases from J, with 19 bases between. Germline V gene data show CDR1 as LNHDA and CDR2 as SQIVND (reference sequence). The CDR3 sequence is CASSAPSLARKQYF. The CDR3 DNA reads as TGTGCCAGTAGTGCCCCCAGTCTAGCGCGCAAGCAGTACTTC.